Listed below are T cell receptor beta chains from one sample, sequenced in a study of cytomegalovirus exposure and HLA in healthy donors. The repertoire was sequenced with immunoSEQ multiplex PCR; TCRdb's copy has only in-frame clones and lacks some. The table records 100,000 to 150,000 clones, about four fifths of them present only once. The sequenced sample consisted of PBMCs. The receptors were sampled from a woman between 35 and 50 years old in good health and CMV-seropositive. Both conserved end residues are part of each CDR3. Each record gives: CDR3 DNA, CDR3 protein, J gene, D gene, clone size, V gene. The D gene is left open where the match is weak. Rows give clone size only sometimes, using once, few, many, or a class for an expanded clone.

TGTGCCAGTAAGAATCGCGGCAATAATGAAAAACTGTTTTTT,CASKNRGNNEKLFF,TRBJ1-4,NA,NA,TRBV19
TGTGCCACCAGCAGCGATGAATATAGCGGGAGGCCTCAAGAGACCCAGTACTTC,CATSSDEYSGRPQETQYF,TRBJ2-5,TRBD2,once,TRBV15
TGTGCCAGCTCACCACGGATAGCCATCTCCTACGAGCAGTACTTC,CASSPRIAISYEQYF,TRBJ2-7,NA,NA,TRBV18
TGTGCCAGCAGCTTAGAAGCCGGTGGGACTGCGGAAAAACTGTTTTTT,CASSLEAGGTAEKLFF,TRBJ1-4,NA,NA,TRBV7-2
TGTGCCAGCAAGTCGGATCGGGACTCAACCTACGAGCAGTACTTC,CASKSDRDSTYEQYF,TRBJ2-7,NA,few,TRBV2
TGTGCCTGGAGCGTACGGGACAGCTATGGCTACACCTTC,CAWSVRDSYGYTF,TRBJ1-2,TRBD1,NA,TRBV30
TGTGCCAGCAGTTTTCAGGGGCTGACAGATACGCAGTATTTT,CASSFQGLTDTQYF,TRBJ2-3,NA,NA,TRBV27
TGCGCCAGCACCCCGGGACACAGCGTCACAGATACGCAGTATTTT,CASTPGHSVTDTQYF,TRBJ2-3,NA,NA,TRBV5-1
TGTGCCACCAGCAGAGATACCAGGGGTCACGAGCAGTACTTC,CATSRDTRGHEQYF,TRBJ2-7,NA,NA,TRBV15
TGTGCCAGTAGTATAGGCGACAAAAAACTGTTTTTT,CASSIGDKKLFF,TRBJ1-4,NA,NA,TRBV19
TGTGCCAGCAGTATACCGGGACAAGGATCAGTTGAAGCTTTCTTT,CASSIPGQGSVEAFF,TRBJ1-1,NA,NA,TRBV28
TGTGCCAGCAGCGCAAGCACAGGGCACTACGAGCAGTACTTC,CASSASTGHYEQYF,TRBJ2-7,NA,once,TRBV7-2
TGTGCCAGCAGCCCCCAAGCGAACACTGAAGCTTTCTTT,CASSPQANTEAFF,TRBJ1-1,NA,NA,TRBV7-3
TGTGCCAGCAGCCAAGGGGACTTTGTTCGTCACGGGGAGCTGTTTTTT,CASSQGDFVRHGELFF,TRBJ2-2,NA,NA,TRBV4-2
TGCGCCAGCAGCTTGGAGGGACAGAGTAACACTGAAGCTTTCTTT,CASSLEGQSNTEAFF,TRBJ1-1,TRBD1,NA,TRBV5-1
TGTGCCAGTAGTACTAGCGGTCATACCTACAATGAGCAGTTCTTC,CASSTSGHTYNEQFF,TRBJ2-1,TRBD2,NA,TRBV19
TGTGCCAGCAGCTTATTAAGCGGGAGTGCCTACAATGAGCAGTTCTTC,CASSLLSGSAYNEQFF,TRBJ2-1,TRBD2,NA,TRBV7-8
TGTGCCAGCAGCTTGGGGACCGGGACAAGACTCGAAAAACTGTTTTTT,CASSLGTGTRLEKLFF,TRBJ1-4,NA,NA,TRBV5-6
TGTGCCAGTAGCAGACTAGATTCCTACAATGAGCAGTTCTTC,CASSRLDSYNEQFF,TRBJ2-1,NA,NA,TRBV19
TGTGCCATCAGAGTCGAGCAAAATGAGCAGTTCTTC,CAIRVEQNEQFF,TRBJ2-1,NA,NA,TRBV10-3
TGCAGCGTTGGGGAGGACGGCTACACCTTC,CSVGEDGYTF,TRBJ1-2,NA,once,TRBV29-1
TGTGCCAGCAGCCCTTTCAGGCCGGGACTAGCGGAAGAGACCCAGTACTTC,CASSPFRPGLAEETQYF,TRBJ2-5,TRBD2,NA,TRBV7-8
TGCGCCAGCAGCTTTAGCGGGAGGGCCTACAATGAGCAGTTCTTC,CASSFSGRAYNEQFF,TRBJ2-1,TRBD2,NA,TRBV5-1